This paragraph covers one T cell receptor (beta chain) sequence. The trim removed 1 base at V and 2 bases at J, leaving 6 bases unmatched. Germline lookup yields CDR1 SEHNR and CDR2 FQNEAQ (reference sequence). The CDR3 consists of 17 residues. The entry originates in a study of somatic mutations in cytotoxic T cells in rheumatoid arthritis. The protocol was immunoSEQ multiplex PCR, while the TCRdb copy is restricted to in-frame clones and leaves out a portion. The sample has roughly 14,000 clones, 85% to 95% seen once. The sequence derives from a man in his 70s with rheumatoid arthritis. The sequenced sample was CD4+ T cells sorted from blood. The rearrangement links TRBV7-9 to TRBJ2-5, with TRBD2 matching over 11 bases. CDR3 in amino acids: CASSLGALAGGQETQYF. Written as DNA, the CDR3 is TGTGCCAGCAGCTTAGGGGCCCTAGCGGGGGGTCAAGAGACCCAGTACTTC.